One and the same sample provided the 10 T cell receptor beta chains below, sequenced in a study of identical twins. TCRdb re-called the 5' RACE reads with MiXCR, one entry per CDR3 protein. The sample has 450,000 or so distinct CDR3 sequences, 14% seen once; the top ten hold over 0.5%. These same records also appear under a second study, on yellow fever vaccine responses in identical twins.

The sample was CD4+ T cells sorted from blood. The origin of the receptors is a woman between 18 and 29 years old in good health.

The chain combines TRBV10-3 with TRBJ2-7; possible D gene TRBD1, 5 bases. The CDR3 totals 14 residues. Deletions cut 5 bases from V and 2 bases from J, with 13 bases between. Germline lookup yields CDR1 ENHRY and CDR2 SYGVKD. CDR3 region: CAISPATGAYEQYF. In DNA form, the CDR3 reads TGTGCCATCAGTCCTGCAACAGGTGCCTACGAGCAGTACTTC.

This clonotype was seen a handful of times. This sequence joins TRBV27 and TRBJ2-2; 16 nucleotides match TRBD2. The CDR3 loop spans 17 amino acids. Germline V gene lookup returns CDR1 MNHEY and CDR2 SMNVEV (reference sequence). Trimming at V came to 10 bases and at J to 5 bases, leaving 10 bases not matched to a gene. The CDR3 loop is CAILRPGLAGGTGELFF. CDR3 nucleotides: TGTGCCATCCTTAGACCGGGACTAGCGGGGGGGACCGGGGAGCTGTTTTTT.

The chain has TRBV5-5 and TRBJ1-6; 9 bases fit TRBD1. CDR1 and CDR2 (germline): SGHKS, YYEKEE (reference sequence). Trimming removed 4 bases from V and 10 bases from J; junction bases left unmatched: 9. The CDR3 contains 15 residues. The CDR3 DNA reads TGTGCCAGCAGCCGGACAGGGGTTGATGGGTCACCCCTCCACTTT. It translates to CASSRTGVDGSPLHF.

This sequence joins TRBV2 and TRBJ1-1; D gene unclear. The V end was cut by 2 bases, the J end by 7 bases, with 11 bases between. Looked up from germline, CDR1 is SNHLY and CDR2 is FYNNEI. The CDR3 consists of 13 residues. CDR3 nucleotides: TGTGCCAGCAGTGAACAGCACCTTTATGAAGCTTTCTTT. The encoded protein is CASSEQHLYEAFF.

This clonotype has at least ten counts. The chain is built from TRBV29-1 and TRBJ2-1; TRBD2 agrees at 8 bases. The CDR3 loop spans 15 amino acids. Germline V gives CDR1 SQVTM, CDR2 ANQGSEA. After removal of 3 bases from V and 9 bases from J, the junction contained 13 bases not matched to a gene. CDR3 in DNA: TGCAGCGTTGACGGGGGGGAATTTCAGGGGTCTGAGCAGTTCTTC. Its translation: CSVDGGEFQGSEQFF.

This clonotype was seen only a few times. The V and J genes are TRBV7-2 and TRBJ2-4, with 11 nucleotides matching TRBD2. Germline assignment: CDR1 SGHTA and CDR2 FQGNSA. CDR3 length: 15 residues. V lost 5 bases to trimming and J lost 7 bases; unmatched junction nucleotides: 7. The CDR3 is CASSPQASGRNIQYF. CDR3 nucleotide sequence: TGTGCCAGCAGCCCCCAGGCTAGCGGGAGGAACATTCAGTACTTC.

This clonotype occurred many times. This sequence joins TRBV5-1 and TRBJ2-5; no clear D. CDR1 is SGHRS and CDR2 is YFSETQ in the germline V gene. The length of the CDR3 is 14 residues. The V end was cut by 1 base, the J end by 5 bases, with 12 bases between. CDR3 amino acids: CASSLLGLGETQYF. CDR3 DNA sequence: TGCGCCAGCAGCTTGCTGGGGTTGGGGGAGACCCAGTACTTC. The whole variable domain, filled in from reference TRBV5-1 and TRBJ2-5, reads KAGVTQTPRYLIKTRGQQVTLSCSPISGHRSVSWYQQTPGQGLQFLFEYFSETQRNKGNFPGRFSGRQFSNSRSEMNVSTLELGDSALYLCASSLLGLGETQYFGPGTRLLVL.

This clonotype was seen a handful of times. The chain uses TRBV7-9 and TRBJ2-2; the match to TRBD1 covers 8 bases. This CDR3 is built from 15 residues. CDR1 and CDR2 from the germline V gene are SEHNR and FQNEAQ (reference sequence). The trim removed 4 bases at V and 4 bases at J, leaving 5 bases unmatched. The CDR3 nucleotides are TGTGCCAGCAGCTCAGGGGGCGCAGTCACCGGGGAGCTGTTTTTT. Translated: CASSSGGAVTGELFF.

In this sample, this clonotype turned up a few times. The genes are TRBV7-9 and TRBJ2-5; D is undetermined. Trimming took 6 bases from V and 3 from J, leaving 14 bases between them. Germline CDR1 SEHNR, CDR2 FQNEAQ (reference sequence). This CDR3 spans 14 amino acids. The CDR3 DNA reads TGTGCCAGCAGTTTGAGGTCAGAAGAAGAGACCCAGTACTTC. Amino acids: CASSLRSEEETQYF.

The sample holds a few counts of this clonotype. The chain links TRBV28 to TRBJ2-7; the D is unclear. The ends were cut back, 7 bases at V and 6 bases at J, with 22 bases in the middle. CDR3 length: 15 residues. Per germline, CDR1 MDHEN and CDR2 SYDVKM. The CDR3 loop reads CASMFSGLGLFEQYF. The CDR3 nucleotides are TGTGCCAGCATGTTCTCCGGGTTGGGGTTATTCGAGCAGTACTTC.